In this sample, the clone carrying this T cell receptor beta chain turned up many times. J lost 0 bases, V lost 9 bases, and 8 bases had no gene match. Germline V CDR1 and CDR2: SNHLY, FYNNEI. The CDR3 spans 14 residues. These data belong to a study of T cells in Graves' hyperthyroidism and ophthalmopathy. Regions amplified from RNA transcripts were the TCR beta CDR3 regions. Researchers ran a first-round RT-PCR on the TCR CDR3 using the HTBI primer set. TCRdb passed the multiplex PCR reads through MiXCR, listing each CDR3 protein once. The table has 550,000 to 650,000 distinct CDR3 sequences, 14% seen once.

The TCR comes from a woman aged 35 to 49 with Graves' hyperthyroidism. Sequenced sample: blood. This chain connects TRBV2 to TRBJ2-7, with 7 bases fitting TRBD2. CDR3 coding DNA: TGTGCCAGTCTCATCCTAGCGGCCTCCTACGAGCAGTACTTC. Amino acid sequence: CASLILAASYEQYF.